This TCR beta chain was found in a study of cytomegalovirus exposure and HLA in healthy donors. The CDR3 totals 16 residues. V lost 3 bases to trimming and J lost 4 bases; unmatched junction nucleotides: 7. Germline V gives CDR1 SGDLS, CDR2 YYNGEE. 13 Jbeta primers and 60 Vbeta primers were used for the PCR. Only in-frame clones appear in the TCRdb table, and some are missing; sequencing was by immunoSEQ multiplex PCR. Altogether fewer than 150,000 clones are present, 73% being singletons, with the ten largest covering approximately 15%. Comments on this clone: Its matching antigen is unknown.

Study-level findings and limits: Later analysis identified several of the most significant clusters that appeared linked to common viral pathogens. Investigators reported under 200 TCR beta chains as tied to cytomegalovirus. Presence/absence results assume similar sequencing depth per donor, which may not hold.

The chain is built from TRBV9 and TRBJ2-2, with TRBD2 identical over 9 bases. The TCR sequence derives from a human donor in good health. Source material: PBMCs. CDR3 sequence: CASSDAGGPGTGELFF. The DNA for the CDR3 is TGTGCCAGCAGCGACGCGGGGGGGCCGGGCACCGGGGAGCTGTTTTTT.